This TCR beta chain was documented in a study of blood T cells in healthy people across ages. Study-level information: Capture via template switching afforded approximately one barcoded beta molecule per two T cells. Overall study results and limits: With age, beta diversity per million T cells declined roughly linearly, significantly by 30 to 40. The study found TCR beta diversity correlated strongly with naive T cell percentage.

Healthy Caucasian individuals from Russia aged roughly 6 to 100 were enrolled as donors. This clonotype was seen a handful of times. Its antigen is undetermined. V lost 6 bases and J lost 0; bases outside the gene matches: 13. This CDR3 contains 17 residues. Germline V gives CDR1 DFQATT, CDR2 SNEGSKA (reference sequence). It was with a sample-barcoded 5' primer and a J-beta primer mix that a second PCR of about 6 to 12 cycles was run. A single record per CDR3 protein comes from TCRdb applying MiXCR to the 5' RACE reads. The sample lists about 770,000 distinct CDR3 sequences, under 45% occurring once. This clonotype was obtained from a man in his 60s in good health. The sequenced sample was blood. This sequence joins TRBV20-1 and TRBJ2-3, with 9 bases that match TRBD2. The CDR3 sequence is CSAPLSGGLRSTDTQYF. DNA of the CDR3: TGCAGTGCCCCGCTCAGCGGGGGGCTCCGAAGCACAGATACGCAGTATTTT.